Many counts were recorded for the clone carrying this T cell receptor beta chain. The antigen remains undetermined. The data belong to a study of T cells after yellow fever vaccination. General study results and limits: Of the clonotypes, a small share occurred in both CD4 and CD8 compartments. Reappearing after the booster were most of the clones from primary vaccination (less than 97% CD4, about 87% CD8). In FACS-sorted repertoires, abundant clonotypes from the bulk population could appear as contaminants.

A single record per CDR3 protein comes from TCRdb applying MiXCR to the 5' RACE reads. The sample has 200,000 to 300,000 distinct CDR3 sequences; less than 7.5% are singletons. V was pared by 4 bases and J by 4 bases, with 14 bases of the junction left unmatched. Germline V CDR1 and CDR2: SGHRS, YFSETQ. The CDR3 is 18 residues long. This TCR was sampled from a man aged 30 to 39 who received the YFV17D yellow fever vaccine. The chain joins TRBV5-1 to TRBJ2-3, with 11 nucleotides matching TRBD2. Specimen: CD4+ T cells sorted from PBMCs, collected on the day of the yellow fever booster vaccination. CDR3 coding DNA: TGCGCCAGCAGCCCGACTAGCGGGACCCCCGGATACTCAGATACGCAGTATTTT. Its protein product is CASSPTSGTPGYSDTQYF.